This TCR beta chain emerged from a study of blood T cell repertoires in COVID-19. Across the study: The United States, Italy and Spain supplied acute and convalescent COVID-19 samples. T cells, B-cell-depleted T cells, or PBMCs supplied cDNA or gDNA.

V dropped 1 base and J dropped 4 bases, with 10 bases sitting between them. Germline assignment: CDR1 SGHDT and CDR2 YYEEEE. CDR3 length equals 14 residues. In the original analysis: The authors estimated nucleated cell counts from reference gene primer amplification. TCRdb's copy holds only in-frame clones and misses some; the assay was immunoSEQ multiplex PCR. The V and J calls and the clone size are those of that table, but D and trimming were determined from the DNA. The sample records about 410,000 clones, 86% being singletons. The rearrangement joins TRBV5-6 to TRBJ2-3, with a possible D match to TRBD2 (6 bases). The source material was peripheral blood. This sequence was found in a woman aged 25 to 39 with active or convalescent COVID-19. The CDR3 DNA sequence: TGTGCCAGCAGCTTGCTATGGGGGGCAGATACGCAGTATTTT. Its translation is CASSLLWGADTQYF. The full variable domain, rest sourced from reference TRBV5-6 and TRBJ2-3, is DAGVTQSPTHLIKTRGQQVTLRCSPKSGHDTVSWYQQALGQGPQFIFQYYEEEERQRGNFPDRFSGHQFPNYSSELNVNALLLGDSALYLCASSLLWGADTQYFGPGTRLTVL.